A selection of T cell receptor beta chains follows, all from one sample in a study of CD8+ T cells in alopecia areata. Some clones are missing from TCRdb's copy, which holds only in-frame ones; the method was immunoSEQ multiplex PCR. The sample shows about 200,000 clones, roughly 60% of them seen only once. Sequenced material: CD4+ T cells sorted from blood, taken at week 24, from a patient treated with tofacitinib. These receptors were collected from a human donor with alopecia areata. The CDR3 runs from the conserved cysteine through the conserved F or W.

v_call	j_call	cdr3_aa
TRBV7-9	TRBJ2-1	CASSLDFGSSGQFF
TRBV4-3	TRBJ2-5	CASSQDLWGEETQYF
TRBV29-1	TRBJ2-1	CSVRDRSYNEQFF
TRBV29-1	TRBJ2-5	CSVGGRTGQETQYF
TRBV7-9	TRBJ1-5	CASSLDGRVQPQHF
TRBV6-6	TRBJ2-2	CASQREVPGELFF
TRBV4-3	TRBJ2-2	CASSQDAAANTGELFF
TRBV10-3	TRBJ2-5	CAITQSLAGGETQYF
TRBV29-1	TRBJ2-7	CSVGVRTGDYEQYF
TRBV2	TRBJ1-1	CASSLQGNTEAFF
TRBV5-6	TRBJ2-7	CASSLDRSSYEQYF
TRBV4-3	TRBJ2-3	CASSGRLAGTGDTQYF
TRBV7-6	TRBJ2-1	CASSLGVVNNEQFF
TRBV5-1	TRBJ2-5	CASSLVGGEETQYF
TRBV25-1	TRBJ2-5	CASSDPLQETQYF
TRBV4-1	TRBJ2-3	CASSQGGGDTQYF
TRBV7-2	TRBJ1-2	CASSLGGGGYTF
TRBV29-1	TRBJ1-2	CSVSGGEDYGYTF
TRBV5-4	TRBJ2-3	CASSGGPGTSGGRSTDTQYF
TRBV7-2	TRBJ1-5	CASSTGSNQPQHF
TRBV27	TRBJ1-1	CASSKDTEAFF
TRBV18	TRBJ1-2	CASSQDRDYGYTF
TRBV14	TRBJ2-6	CASSRGLAGVTGANVLTF
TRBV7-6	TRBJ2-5	CASSLARGPQETQYF
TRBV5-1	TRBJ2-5	CASVVDGGAEETQYF
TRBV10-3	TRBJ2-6	CAISPDRGGVSGANVLTF
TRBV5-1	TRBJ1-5	CASSLGHSNQPQHF
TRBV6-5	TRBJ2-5	CASSSGLQETQYF
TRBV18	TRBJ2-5	CASSPRADQETQYF
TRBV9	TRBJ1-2	CASSSGTITYGYTF
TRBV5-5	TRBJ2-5	CASSLGLAGAETQYF
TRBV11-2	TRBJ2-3	CASSFLGGGFSTDTQYF
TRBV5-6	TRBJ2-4	CASSHTGNGNIQYF
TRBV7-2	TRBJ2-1	CASSPPPYNEQFF
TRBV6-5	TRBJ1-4	CASSFRTFATNEKLFF
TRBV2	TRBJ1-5	CASSGGSQPQHF
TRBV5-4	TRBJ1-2	CASTTPGPHGYTF
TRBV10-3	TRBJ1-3	CAISKVPADGNTIYF
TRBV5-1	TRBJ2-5	CASSGRLGSGRIETQYF
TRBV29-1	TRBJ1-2	CSASQGVGYGYTF
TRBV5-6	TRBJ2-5	CASSLSGTGQETQYF
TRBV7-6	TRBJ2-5	CASSLGGRPETQYF